These T cell receptor beta chains were read from a single sample in a study of blood T cell repertoires in COVID-19. Here immunoSEQ multiplex PCR was the method, and the copy in TCRdb shows in-frame clones only, minus some. The repertoire holds about 140,000 clones, just over 85% seen once, with less than 2% in the top ten. The specimen sequenced was peripheral blood. The receptors stem from a woman aged 55-69 years with acute or convalescent COVID-19. CDR3s include the opening cysteine and the closing phenylalanine or tryptophan. D genes are given only for firm matches. Only some rows state a clone size, as once, few, many or a class for expanded clones.

J | size | D | V | CDR3 | DNA
TRBJ1-3 | once | TRBD1 | TRBV5-1 | CASSLDLGQASSGNTIYF | TGCGCCAGCAGCTTGGACTTGGGACAGGCAAGCTCTGGAAACACCATATATTTT
TRBJ1-1 | . | TRBD1 | TRBV7-2 | CASSLKGAWGTEAFF | TGTGCCAGCAGCTTAAAGGGGGCCTGGGGGACTGAAGCTTTCTTT
TRBJ2-7 | . | . | TRBV2 | CASSRDSSYEQYF | TGTGCCAGCAGTAGAGACAGCTCCTACGAGCAGTACTTC
TRBJ1-6 | . | TRBD1 | TRBV6-5 | CASRAGGYSPLHF | TGTGCCAGCAGAGCAGGGGGGTATTCACCCCTCCACTTT
TRBJ2-1 | . | TRBD2 | TRBV10-3 | CAIKAGDYYNEQFF | TGTGCCATCAAGGCGGGGGATTACTACAATGAGCAGTTCTTC
TRBJ1-4 | few | TRBD1 | TRBV29-1 | CSVEGQGGEKLFF | TGCAGCGTTGAAGGACAGGGAGGAGAAAAACTGTTTTTT
TRBJ2-7 | . | TRBD2 | TRBV19 | CASKYSGATRTHEQYF | TGTGCCAGTAAGTACAGCGGGGCAACCAGAACCCACGAGCAGTACTTC
TRBJ2-1 | . | . | TRBV7-8 | CASSLIPRTHNEQFF | TGTGCCAGCAGCTTAATCCCTAGAACCCACAATGAGCAGTTCTTC
TRBJ1-1 | . | . | TRBV5-1 | CASSPLHAFQTDMNTEAFF | TGCGCCAGCAGCCCTCTTCACGCCTTCCAGACAGACATGAACACTGAAGCTTTCTTT
TRBJ2-7 | . | TRBD1 | TRBV28 | CASSPGGQGVGYEQYF | TGTGCCAGCAGCCCCGGGGGACAGGGGGTGGGTTACGAGCAGTACTTC
TRBJ1-2 | . | TRBD1 | TRBV3-1/TRBV3-2 | CASSKDRMANYGYTF | TGTGCCAGCAGCAAGGACAGGATGGCTAACTATGGCTACACCTTC
TRBJ2-3 | . | . | TRBV7-6 | CASSLSRYTDTQYF | TGTGCCAGCAGCCTCTCCCGGTACACAGATACGCAGTATTTT
TRBJ1-5 | . | . | TRBV19 | CASSTRQLNQPQHF | TGTGCCAGTAGTACTAGACAGTTGAATCAGCCCCAGCATTTT
TRBJ1-1 | many | . | TRBV5-4 | CASSLAQNTEAFF | TGTGCCAGCAGCTTGGCACAGAACACTGAAGCTTTCTTT
TRBJ2-5 | . | . | TRBV5-8 | CASSLGEETQYF | TGTGCCAGCAGCCTGGGGGAGGAGACCCAGTACTTC
TRBJ2-1 | . | TRBD2 | TRBV24-1 | CATMASGGPTYNEQFF | TGTGCCACCATGGCTAGCGGGGGACCCACCTACAATGAGCAGTTCTTC
TRBJ1-2 | . | . | TRBV3-1/TRBV3-2 | CASSQAAGKWDYGYTF | TGTGCCAGCAGCCAAGCGGCAGGGAAGTGGGACTATGGCTACACCTTC
TRBJ1-1 | . | . | TRBV29-1 | CSVEEQPTEAFF | TGCAGCGTTGAAGAACAGCCGACTGAAGCTTTCTTT
TRBJ2-3 | . | TRBD1 | TRBV18 | CASSPTGQGLEDTQYF | TGTGCCAGCTCACCGACGGGACAGGGGTTGGAAGATACGCAGTATTTT
TRBJ2-7 | . | . | TRBV27 | CASSRSLAAEQYF | TGTGCCAGCAGTCGGTCTTTGGCGGCCGAGCAGTACTTC
TRBJ1-1 | few | TRBD1 | TRBV5-4 | CASSLFLTGGTEAFF | TGTGCCAGCAGCTTGTTCCTTACAGGGGGCACTGAAGCTTTCTTT
TRBJ2-7 | . | . | TRBV5-4 | CASSESQGIEQYF | TGTGCCAGCAGCGAGTCCCAGGGGATCGAGCAGTACTTC
TRBJ2-3 | . | . | TRBV6-6 | CASKRRTFFPDTQYF | TGTGCCAGCAAGAGGAGGACGTTTTTTCCAGATACGCAGTATTTT
TRBJ1-1 | . | . | TRBV28 | CASSLHPGGGTEAFF | TGTGCCAGCAGTTTACACCCGGGCGGAGGAACTGAAGCTTTCTTT
TRBJ2-7 | . | TRBD2 | TRBV28 | CASSRTGLAGAVGEQYF | TGTGCCAGCAGTCGGACGGGACTAGCGGGGGCAGTGGGCGAGCAGTACTTC